The TCR beta chain described here comes from a study of blood T cell repertoires in COVID-19. Overall study: Collection of acute and convalescent COVID-19 samples took place in the United States, Italy and Spain.

Trimming removed 6 bases from V and 6 bases from J; junction bases left unmatched: 8. This CDR3 region has 13 residues. Germline CDR1 is MDHEN and CDR2 is SYDVKM. Repertoires were generated with immunoSEQ multiplex PCR, while TCRdb's copy carries only in-frame clones and drops some. The sample has 85,000 to 130,000 clones, about four fifths seen once. This TCR came from an elderly woman with active or convalescent COVID-19. Material: peripheral blood. The chain joins TRBV28 to TRBJ2-7; 7 positions agree with TRBD1. This chain's CDR3 is CASSPGQRLEQYF. CDR3 bases: TGTGCCAGCAGCCCGGGACAGCGGCTCGAGCAGTACTTC.